This paragraph reports one T cell receptor (beta chain). As yet, its antigen is unknown. These gene names are mouse names. Read sequence stops 1 residue before the CDR3 end, and the germline J gene provides the missing end. Time point noted: mouse harvest day 14 after allogeneic transplant. Each mouse received 10^7 T-cell-depleted marrow cells plus 10^6 splenic CD5+ T cells by tail vein. B6 (H2b) cells into BALB/c (H2d) mice; tissues taken at day 7 or 14. These data belong to a study of tissue T cells after allogeneic stem cell transplantation. TCRbeta CDR3 was sequenced at survey depth with template counts. The assay was immunoSEQ multiplex PCR, and TCRdb's table has in-frame clones only and misses some. The data show approximately 5,000 clones, around 29% seen once. The CDR3 is made up of 15 amino acids. V lost 2 bases to trimming and J lost 4 bases; unmatched junction nucleotides: 2. The germline V gene encodes CDR1 NSQYPW and CDR2 LRSPGD (reference sequence).

Points from the study as a whole: Across patients, clones rarely overlapped, yet motif clusters were shared tissue-specifically.

The rearrangement links TRBV1 to TRBJ1-3; TRBD1 aligns across 10 bases. The source material was skin. The source of this sequence is a female BALB/c mouse given C57BL/6 T cells with graft-versus-host disease after an allogeneic hematopoietic cell transplant. The CDR3 region is CTCSARDRGGNTLYF. Incomplete CDR3 DNA: TGCACCTGCAGTGCACGGGACAGGGGAGGAAATACGCTCTAT.